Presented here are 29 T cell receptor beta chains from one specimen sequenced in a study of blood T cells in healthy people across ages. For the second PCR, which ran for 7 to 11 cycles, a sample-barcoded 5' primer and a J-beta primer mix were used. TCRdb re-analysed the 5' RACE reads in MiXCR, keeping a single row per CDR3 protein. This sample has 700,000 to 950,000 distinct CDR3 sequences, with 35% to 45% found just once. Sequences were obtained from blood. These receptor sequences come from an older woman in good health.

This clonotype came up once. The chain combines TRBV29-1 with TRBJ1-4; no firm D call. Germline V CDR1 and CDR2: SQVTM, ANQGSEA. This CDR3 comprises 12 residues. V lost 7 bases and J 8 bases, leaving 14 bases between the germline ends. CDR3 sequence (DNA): TGCAGCGCCGGACCCAACCTAGAAAAACTGTTTTTT. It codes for CSAGPNLEKLFF. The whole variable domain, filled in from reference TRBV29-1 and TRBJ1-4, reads SAVISQKPSRDICQRGTSLTIQCQVDSQVTMMFWYRQQPGQSLTLIATANQGSEATYESGFVIDKFPISRPNLTFSTLTVSNMSPEDSSIYLCSAGPNLEKLFFGSGTQLSVL.

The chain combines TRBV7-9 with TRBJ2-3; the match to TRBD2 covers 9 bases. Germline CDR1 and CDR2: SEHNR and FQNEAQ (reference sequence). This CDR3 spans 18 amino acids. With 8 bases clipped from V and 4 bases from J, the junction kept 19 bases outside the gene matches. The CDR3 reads CASPPWGLAGFLSDTQYF. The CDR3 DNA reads TGTGCCAGCCCCCCCTGGGGGCTAGCGGGATTCTTGTCAGATACGCAGTATTTT.

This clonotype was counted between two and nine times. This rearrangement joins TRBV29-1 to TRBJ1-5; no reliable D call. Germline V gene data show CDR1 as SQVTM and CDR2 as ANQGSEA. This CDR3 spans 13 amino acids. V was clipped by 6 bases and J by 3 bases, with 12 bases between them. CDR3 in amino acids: CSVAVDVNQPQHF. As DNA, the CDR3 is TGCAGCGTCGCCGTTGATGTCAATCAGCCCCAGCATTTT.

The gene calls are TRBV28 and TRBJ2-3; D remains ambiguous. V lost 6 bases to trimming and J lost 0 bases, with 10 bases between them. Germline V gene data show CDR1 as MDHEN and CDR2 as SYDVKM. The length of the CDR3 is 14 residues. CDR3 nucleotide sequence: TGTGCCAGCAGACCGTCCGATAGCACAGATACGCAGTATTTT. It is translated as CASRPSDSTDTQYF.

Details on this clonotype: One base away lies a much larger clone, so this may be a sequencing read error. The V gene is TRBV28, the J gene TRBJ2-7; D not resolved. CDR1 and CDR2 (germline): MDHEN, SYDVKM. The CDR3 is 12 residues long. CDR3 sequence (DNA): TGTGCCTGCAGCCTAATGGGTGACGAGCAGTACTTC. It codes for CACSLMGDEQYF.

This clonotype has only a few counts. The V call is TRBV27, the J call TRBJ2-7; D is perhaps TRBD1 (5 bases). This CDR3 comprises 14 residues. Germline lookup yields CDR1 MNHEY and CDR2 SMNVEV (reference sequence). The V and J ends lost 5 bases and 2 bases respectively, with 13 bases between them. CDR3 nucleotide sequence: TGTGCCAGCAGTAGTTCCAGGGTCGCCTACGAGCAGTACTTC. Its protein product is CASSSSRVAYEQYF.

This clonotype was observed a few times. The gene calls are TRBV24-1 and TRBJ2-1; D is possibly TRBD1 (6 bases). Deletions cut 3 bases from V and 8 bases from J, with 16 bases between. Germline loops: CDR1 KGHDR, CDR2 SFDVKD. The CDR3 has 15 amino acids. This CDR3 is CATSDTRMGADEQFF. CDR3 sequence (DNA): TGTGCCACCAGTGATACAAGGATGGGGGCCGATGAGCAGTTCTTC.

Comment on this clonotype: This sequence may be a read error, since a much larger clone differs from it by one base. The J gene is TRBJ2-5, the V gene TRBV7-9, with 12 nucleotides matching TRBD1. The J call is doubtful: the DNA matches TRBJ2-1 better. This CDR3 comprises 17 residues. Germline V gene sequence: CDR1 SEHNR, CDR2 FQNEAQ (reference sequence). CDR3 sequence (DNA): TGTGCCAGCAGCTTCTCGAGGGACAGGGGGCAGAAAGAGACCCAGTTCTTC. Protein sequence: CASSFSRDRGQKETQFF.

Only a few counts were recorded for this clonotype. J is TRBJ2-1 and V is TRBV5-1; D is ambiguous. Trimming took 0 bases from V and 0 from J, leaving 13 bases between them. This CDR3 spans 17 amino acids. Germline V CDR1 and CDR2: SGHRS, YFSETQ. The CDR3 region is CASSLDLIIGSYNEQFF. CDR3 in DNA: TGCGCCAGCAGCTTGGACCTCATTATAGGCTCCTACAATGAGCAGTTCTTC.

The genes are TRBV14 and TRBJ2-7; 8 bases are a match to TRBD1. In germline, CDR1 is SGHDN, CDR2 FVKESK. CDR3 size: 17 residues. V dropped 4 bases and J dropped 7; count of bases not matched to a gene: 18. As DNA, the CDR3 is TGTGCCAGCAGCCTTAGGACAGGGAAGATTCCTTACAATGAGCAGTACTTC. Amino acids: CASSLRTGKIPYNEQYF. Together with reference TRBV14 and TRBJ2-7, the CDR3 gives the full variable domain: EAGVTQFPSHSVIEKGQTVTLRCDPISGHDNLYWYRRVMGKEIKFLLHFVKESKQDESGMPNNRFLAERTGGTYSTLKVQPAELEDSGVYFCASSLRTGKIPYNEQYFGPGTRLTVT.

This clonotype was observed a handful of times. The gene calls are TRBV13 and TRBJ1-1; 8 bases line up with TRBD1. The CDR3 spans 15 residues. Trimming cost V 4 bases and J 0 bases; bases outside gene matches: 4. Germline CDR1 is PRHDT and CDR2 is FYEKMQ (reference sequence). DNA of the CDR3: TGTGCCAGCAGCTCAAAGACAGGGGTGAACACTGAAGCTTTCTTT. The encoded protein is CASSSKTGVNTEAFF.

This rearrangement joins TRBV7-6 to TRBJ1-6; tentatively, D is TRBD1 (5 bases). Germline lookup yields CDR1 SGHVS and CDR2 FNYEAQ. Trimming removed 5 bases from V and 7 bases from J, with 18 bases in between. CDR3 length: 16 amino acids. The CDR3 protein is CASSMMSREGNSPLHF. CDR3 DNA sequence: TGTGCCAGCAGCATGATGAGCAGGGAAGGCAATTCACCCCTCCACTTT.

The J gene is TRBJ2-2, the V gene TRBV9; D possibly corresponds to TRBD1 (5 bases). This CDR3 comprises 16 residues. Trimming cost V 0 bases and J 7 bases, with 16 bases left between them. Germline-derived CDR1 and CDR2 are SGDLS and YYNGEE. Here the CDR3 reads CASSVAAGQGVGELFF. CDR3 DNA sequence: TGTGCCAGCAGCGTAGCCGCTGGGCAGGGTGTCGGGGAGCTGTTTTTT.

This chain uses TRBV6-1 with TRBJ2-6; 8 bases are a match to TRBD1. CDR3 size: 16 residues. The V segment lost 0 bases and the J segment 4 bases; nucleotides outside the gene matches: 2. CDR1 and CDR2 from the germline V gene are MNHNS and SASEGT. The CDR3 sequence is CASSEARGQGANVLTF. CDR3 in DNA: TGTGCCAGCAGTGAAGCCAGGGGGCAGGGGGCCAACGTCCTGACTTTC.

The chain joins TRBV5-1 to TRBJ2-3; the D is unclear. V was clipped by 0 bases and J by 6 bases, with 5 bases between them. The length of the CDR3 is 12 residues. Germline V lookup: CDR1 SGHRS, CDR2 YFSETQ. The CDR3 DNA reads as TGCGCCAGCAGCTTGGCCGATGATACGCAGTATTTT. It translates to CASSLADDTQYF.

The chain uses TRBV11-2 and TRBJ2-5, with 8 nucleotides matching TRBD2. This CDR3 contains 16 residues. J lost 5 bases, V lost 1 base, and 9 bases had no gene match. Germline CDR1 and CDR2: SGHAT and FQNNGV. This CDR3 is CASSLAGGRDRETQYF. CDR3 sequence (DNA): TGTGCCAGCAGCTTAGCGGGGGGGCGTGATAGGGAGACCCAGTACTTC.

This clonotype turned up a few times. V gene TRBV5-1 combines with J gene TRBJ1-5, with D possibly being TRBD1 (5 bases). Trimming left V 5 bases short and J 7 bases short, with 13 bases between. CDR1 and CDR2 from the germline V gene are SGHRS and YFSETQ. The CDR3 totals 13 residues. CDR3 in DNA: TGCGCCAGCAGGGGGGACGGGGCGCAGCCCCAGCATTTT. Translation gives CASRGDGAQPQHF.

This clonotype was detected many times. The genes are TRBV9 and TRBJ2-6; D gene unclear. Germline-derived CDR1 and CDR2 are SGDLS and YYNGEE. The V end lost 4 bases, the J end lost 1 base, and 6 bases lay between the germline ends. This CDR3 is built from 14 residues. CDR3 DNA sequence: TGTGCCAGCAGCCCCCTTTCTGGGGCCAACGTCCTGACTTTC. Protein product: CASSPLSGANVLTF.

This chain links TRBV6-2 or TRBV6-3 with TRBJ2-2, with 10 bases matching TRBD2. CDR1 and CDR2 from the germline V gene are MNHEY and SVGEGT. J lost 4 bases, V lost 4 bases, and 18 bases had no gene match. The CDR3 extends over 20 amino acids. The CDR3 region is CASSFSAASGSKFGTGELFF. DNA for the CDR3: TGTGCCAGCAGTTTTTCCGCGGCTAGCGGGAGCAAGTTCGGCACCGGGGAGCTGTTTTTT.

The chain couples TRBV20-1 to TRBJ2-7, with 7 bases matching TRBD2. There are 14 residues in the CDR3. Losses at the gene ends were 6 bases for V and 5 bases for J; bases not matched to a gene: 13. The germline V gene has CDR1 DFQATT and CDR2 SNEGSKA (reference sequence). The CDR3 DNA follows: TGCAGTGCCGCGCGGGGGTTGATGTCGGACGAGCAGTACTTC. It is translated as CSAARGLMSDEQYF.

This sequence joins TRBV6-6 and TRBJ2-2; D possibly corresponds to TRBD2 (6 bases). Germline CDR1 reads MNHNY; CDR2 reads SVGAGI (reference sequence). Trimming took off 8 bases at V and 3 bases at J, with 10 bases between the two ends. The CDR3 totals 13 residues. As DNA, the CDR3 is TGTGCCAGCCCGGACTACGACACCGGGGAGCTGTTTTTT. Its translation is CASPDYDTGELFF.

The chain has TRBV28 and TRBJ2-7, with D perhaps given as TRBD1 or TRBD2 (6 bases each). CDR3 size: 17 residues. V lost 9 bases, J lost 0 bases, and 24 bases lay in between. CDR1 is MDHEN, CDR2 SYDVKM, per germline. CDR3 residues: CASPPPRGGGPSYEQYF. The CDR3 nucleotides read TGTGCCAGTCCACCTCCCCGAGGGGGAGGTCCCTCCTACGAGCAGTACTTC.

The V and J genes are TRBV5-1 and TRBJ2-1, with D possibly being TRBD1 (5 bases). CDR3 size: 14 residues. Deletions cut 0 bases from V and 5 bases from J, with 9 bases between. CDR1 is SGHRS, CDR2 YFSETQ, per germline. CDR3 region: CASSLGGKNNEQFF. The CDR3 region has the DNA TGCGCCAGCAGCTTGGGGGGCAAAAACAATGAGCAGTTCTTC.

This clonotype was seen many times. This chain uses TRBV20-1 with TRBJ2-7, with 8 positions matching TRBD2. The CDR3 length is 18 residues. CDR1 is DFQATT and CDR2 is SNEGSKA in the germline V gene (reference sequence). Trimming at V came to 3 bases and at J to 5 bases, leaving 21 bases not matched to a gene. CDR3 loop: CSASMRLAGAGARNEQYF. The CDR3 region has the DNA TGCAGTGCTAGTATGCGATTGGCTGGAGCGGGGGCCAGGAACGAGCAGTACTTC.

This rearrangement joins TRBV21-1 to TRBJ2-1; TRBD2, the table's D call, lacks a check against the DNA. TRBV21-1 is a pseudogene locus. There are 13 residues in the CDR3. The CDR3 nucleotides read TGTGCCAGCTTCGGCGGGAGAGGAAATGAGCAGTTCTTC. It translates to CASFGGRGNEQFF.

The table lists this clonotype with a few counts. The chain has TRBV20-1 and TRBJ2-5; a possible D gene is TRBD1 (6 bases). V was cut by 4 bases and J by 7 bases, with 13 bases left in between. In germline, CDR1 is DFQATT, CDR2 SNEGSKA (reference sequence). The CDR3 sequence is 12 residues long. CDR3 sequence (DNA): TGCAGTGCTAATGGGGGCTTTGGGACCCAGTACTTC. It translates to CSANGGFGTQYF.

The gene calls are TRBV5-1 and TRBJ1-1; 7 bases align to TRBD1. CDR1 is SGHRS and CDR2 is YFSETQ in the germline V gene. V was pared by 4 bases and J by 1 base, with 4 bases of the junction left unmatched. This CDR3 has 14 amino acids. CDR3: CASSGPGGNTEAFF. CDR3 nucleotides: TGCGCCAGCAGCGGGCCAGGGGGGAACACTGAAGCTTTCTTT.

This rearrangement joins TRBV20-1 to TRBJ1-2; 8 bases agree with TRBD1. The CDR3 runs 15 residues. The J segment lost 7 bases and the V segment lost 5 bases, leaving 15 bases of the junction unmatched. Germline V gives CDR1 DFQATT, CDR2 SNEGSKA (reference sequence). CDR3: CSAVKTGEFIGGYTF. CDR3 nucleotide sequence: TGCAGTGCTGTAAAGACAGGGGAGTTTATCGGTGGCTACACCTTC.

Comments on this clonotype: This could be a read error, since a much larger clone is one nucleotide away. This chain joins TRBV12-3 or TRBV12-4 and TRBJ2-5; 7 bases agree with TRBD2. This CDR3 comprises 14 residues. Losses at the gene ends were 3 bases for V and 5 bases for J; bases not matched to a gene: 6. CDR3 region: CASSFSAGRETQYF. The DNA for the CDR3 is TGTGCCAGCAGTTTCTCAGCGGGGAGGGAGACCCAGTACTTC.